These T cell receptor beta chains were read from a single sample in a study of beta chain features in type 1 diabetes. The table came from immunoSEQ multiplex PCR; TCRdb's copy has only in-frame clones and leaves some out. The sample records 620,000 or so clones, roughly a sixth being singletons. The sequencing input was naive CD4+ T cells from blood. These receptors were taken from a young man in good health. Each CDR3 is given with its conserved first and last residue. The order of the fields is CDR3 protein, CDR3 DNA, clone size, D gene, J gene, V gene. A D gene is named only where the DNA matches it firmly. Rows may omit the clone size; those that give it use once, few, many or a size class.

cdr3_aa: CASTRQEGNQPQHF
cdr3_nt: TGTGCCAGCACCAGACAGGAGGGCAATCAGCCCCAGCATTTT
clone_size: NA
d_call: NA
j_call: TRBJ1-5
v_call: TRBV2

cdr3_aa: CASSHPSGQGGNQPQHF
cdr3_nt: TGTGCCAGCAGCCATCCGTCGGGACAGGGGGGCAATCAGCCCCAGCATTTT
clone_size: few
d_call: TRBD1
j_call: TRBJ1-5
v_call: TRBV7-2

cdr3_aa: CASSQGVQETQYF
cdr3_nt: TGTGCCAGCAGTCAGGGGGTTCAAGAGACCCAGTACTTC
clone_size: few
d_call: TRBD1
j_call: TRBJ2-5
v_call: TRBV28

cdr3_aa: CASSLQGFQNEQFF
cdr3_nt: TGTGCCAGCAGCTTGCAGGGGTTTCAGAATGAGCAGTTCTTC
clone_size: NA
d_call: NA
j_call: TRBJ2-1
v_call: TRBV7-9

cdr3_aa: CAIRIGGASGYTF
cdr3_nt: TGTGCCATCAGGATAGGGGGCGCTTCTGGCTACACCTTC
clone_size: few
d_call: TRBD1
j_call: TRBJ1-2
v_call: TRBV10-3

cdr3_aa: CASSHTEMNTEAFF
cdr3_nt: TGTGCCAGCAGCCACACAGAGATGAACACTGAAGCTTTCTTT
clone_size: few
d_call: NA
j_call: TRBJ1-1
v_call: TRBV5-5

cdr3_aa: CASSPTIQETQYF
cdr3_nt: TGTGCCAGCAGCCCGACTATCCAAGAGACCCAGTACTTC
clone_size: NA
d_call: NA
j_call: TRBJ2-5
v_call: TRBV5-4

cdr3_aa: CASSLAYSRGEQYF
cdr3_nt: TGTGCCAGCAGCTTAGCGTACTCCCGGGGCGAGCAGTACTTC
clone_size: NA
d_call: NA
j_call: TRBJ2-7
v_call: TRBV7-2

cdr3_aa: CASSFGDLRTGNTIYF
cdr3_nt: TGTGCCAGCAGTTTTGGGGATCTGAGGACTGGAAACACCATATATTTT
clone_size: NA
d_call: NA
j_call: TRBJ1-3
v_call: TRBV27

cdr3_aa: CSASKAAGYTF
cdr3_nt: TGCAGTGCTAGTAAGGCAGCTGGCTACACCTTC
clone_size: NA
d_call: NA
j_call: TRBJ1-2
v_call: TRBV20-1

cdr3_aa: CSVTGNSNYGYTF
cdr3_nt: TGCAGCGTTACAGGAAACTCTAACTATGGCTACACCTTC
clone_size: NA
d_call: NA
j_call: TRBJ1-2
v_call: TRBV29-1

cdr3_aa: CASSILQVGLAKNIQYF
cdr3_nt: TGCGCCAGCAGCATCCTACAGGTGGGGCTAGCCAAAAACATTCAGTACTTC
clone_size: few
d_call: NA
j_call: TRBJ2-4
v_call: TRBV5-1

cdr3_aa: CASSSLYTGGIQHF
cdr3_nt: TGTGCCAGCAGCTCCCTTTATACAGGGGGGATCCAGCATTTT
clone_size: NA
d_call: TRBD1
j_call: TRBJ1-5
v_call: TRBV7-2

cdr3_aa: CASSLAVRGLRETQYF
cdr3_nt: TGTGCCAGCAGCTTAGCTGTGAGAGGGTTAAGGGAGACCCAGTACTTC
clone_size: NA
d_call: NA
j_call: TRBJ2-5
v_call: TRBV7-2

cdr3_aa: CASGLDWAGNYGYTF
cdr3_nt: TGTGCTAGTGGTTTGGATTGGGCAGGGAACTATGGCTACACCTTC
clone_size: NA
d_call: NA
j_call: TRBJ1-2
v_call: TRBV12-5

cdr3_aa: CASSQEGGRYEQYF
cdr3_nt: TGCGCCAGCAGCCAAGAGGGTGGGAGATACGAGCAGTACTTC
clone_size: NA
d_call: NA
j_call: TRBJ2-7
v_call: TRBV4-3

cdr3_aa: CATQRQGRTGELFF
cdr3_nt: TGTGCCACCCAGAGACAGGGTCGGACCGGGGAGCTGTTTTTT
clone_size: few
d_call: TRBD1
j_call: TRBJ2-2
v_call: TRBV6-5

cdr3_aa: CSARPPHEQYF
cdr3_nt: TGCAGTGCTAGACCCCCCCACGAGCAGTACTTC
clone_size: NA
d_call: NA
j_call: TRBJ2-7
v_call: TRBV20-1

cdr3_aa: CASSRVRGSYEQYF
cdr3_nt: TGTGCCAGCAGCCGAGTGAGGGGGTCCTACGAGCAGTACTTC
clone_size: few
d_call: NA
j_call: TRBJ2-7
v_call: TRBV28

cdr3_aa: CASSFRSYGYTF
cdr3_nt: TGTGCCAGCAGTTTCCGGTCCTATGGCTACACCTTC
clone_size: few
d_call: NA
j_call: TRBJ1-2
v_call: TRBV28

cdr3_aa: CASSLGREYEQFF
cdr3_nt: TGTGCCAGCAGCTTAGGGCGGGAGTATGAGCAGTTCTTC
clone_size: few
d_call: TRBD2
j_call: TRBJ2-1
v_call: TRBV7-2

cdr3_aa: CASSLDRGQVYNEQFF
cdr3_nt: TGTGCCAGCAGCTTAGATCGGGGACAGGTATACAATGAGCAGTTCTTC
clone_size: NA
d_call: TRBD1
j_call: TRBJ2-1
v_call: TRBV7-9

cdr3_aa: CASSFPPGGRNYEQYF
cdr3_nt: TGCGCCAGCAGCTTCCCCCCTGGGGGAAGGAACTACGAGCAGTACTTC
clone_size: few
d_call: NA
j_call: TRBJ2-7
v_call: TRBV5-1

cdr3_aa: CASSRRGPQETQYF
cdr3_nt: TGTGCCAGCAGTCGGAGGGGCCCCCAAGAGACCCAGTACTTC
clone_size: few
d_call: NA
j_call: TRBJ2-5
v_call: TRBV6-5

cdr3_aa: CASSIRDYGTDTQYF
cdr3_nt: TGTGCCAGTAGTATCCGGGACTATGGTACAGATACGCAGTATTTT
clone_size: NA
d_call: TRBD2
j_call: TRBJ2-3
v_call: TRBV19

cdr3_aa: CASSLDRAGTF
cdr3_nt: TGTGCCAGCAGCCTAGACAGGGCTGGCACCTTC
clone_size: few
d_call: TRBD1
j_call: TRBJ1-2
v_call: TRBV7-9

cdr3_aa: CASSPITDTQYF
cdr3_nt: TGTGCCAGCAGCCCGATCACAGATACGCAGTATTTT
clone_size: NA
d_call: NA
j_call: TRBJ2-3
v_call: TRBV7-8

cdr3_aa: CASSYSQYAGYTF
cdr3_nt: TGTGCCAGCAGTTATAGCCAGTACGCCGGCTACACCTTC
clone_size: NA
d_call: NA
j_call: TRBJ1-2
v_call: TRBV6-5

cdr3_aa: CASTRGRTGSYNEQFF
cdr3_nt: TGTGCCAGTACTAGGGGGCGCACAGGGTCCTACAATGAGCAGTTCTTC
clone_size: NA
d_call: TRBD1
j_call: TRBJ2-1
v_call: TRBV19

cdr3_aa: CASSDGGANVLTF
cdr3_nt: TGTGCCAGCAGTGATGGCGGGGCCAACGTCCTGACTTTC
clone_size: few
d_call: NA
j_call: TRBJ2-6
v_call: TRBV6-1

cdr3_aa: CASSPPASGSETQYF
cdr3_nt: TGTGCCAGCTCACCACCGGCTAGCGGGAGTGAGACCCAGTACTTC
clone_size: NA
d_call: TRBD2
j_call: TRBJ2-5
v_call: TRBV18

cdr3_aa: CASSPRGTEYNSPLHF
cdr3_nt: TGTGCCAGCTCACCACGGGGGACAGAGTATAATTCACCCCTCCACTTT
clone_size: once
d_call: TRBD1
j_call: TRBJ1-6
v_call: TRBV18

cdr3_aa: CASSEDSYNEQFF
cdr3_nt: TGTGCCAGCAGTGAGGACAGCTACAATGAGCAGTTCTTC
clone_size: many
d_call: NA
j_call: TRBJ2-1
v_call: TRBV2

cdr3_aa: CASSEGGPAYGYTF
cdr3_nt: TGTGCCAGCAGTGAGGGGGGTCCCGCCTATGGCTACACCTTC
clone_size: few
d_call: NA
j_call: TRBJ1-2
v_call: TRBV25-1

cdr3_aa: CAISEKTGAAFSYEQYF
cdr3_nt: TGTGCCATCAGTGAGAAGACAGGGGCCGCTTTCTCCTACGAGCAGTACTTC
clone_size: NA
d_call: TRBD1
j_call: TRBJ2-7
v_call: TRBV10-3

cdr3_aa: CATASLGGAGEDTQYF
cdr3_nt: TGTGCCACCGCCAGCCTCGGGGGGGCCGGGGAAGATACGCAGTATTTT
clone_size: NA
d_call: TRBD2
j_call: TRBJ2-3
v_call: TRBV15